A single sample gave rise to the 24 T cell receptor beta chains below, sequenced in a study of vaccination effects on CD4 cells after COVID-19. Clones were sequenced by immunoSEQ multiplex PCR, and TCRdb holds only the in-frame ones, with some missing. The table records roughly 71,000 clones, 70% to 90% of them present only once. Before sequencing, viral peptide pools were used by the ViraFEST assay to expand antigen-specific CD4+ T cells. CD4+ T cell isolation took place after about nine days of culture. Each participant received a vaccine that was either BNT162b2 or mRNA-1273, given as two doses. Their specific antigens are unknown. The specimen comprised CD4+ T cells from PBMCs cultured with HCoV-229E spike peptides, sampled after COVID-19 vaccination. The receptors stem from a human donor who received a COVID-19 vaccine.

The CDR3 DNA is TGTGCCAGCATTGGGGGCAACTCCGGCTATGGCTACACCTTC. Protein product: CASIGGNSGYGYTF. The chain recombines TRBV6-5 with TRBJ1-2, with D maybe TRBD1 (6 bases). In germline, CDR1 is MNHEY, CDR2 SVGAGI. The V end was cut by 7 bases, the J end by 4 bases, with 16 bases between. This CDR3 has 14 residues.

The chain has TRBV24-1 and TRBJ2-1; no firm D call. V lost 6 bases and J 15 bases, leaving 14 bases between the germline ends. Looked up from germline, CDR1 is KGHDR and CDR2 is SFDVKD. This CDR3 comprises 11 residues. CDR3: CATSLGSRWFF. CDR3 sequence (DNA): TGTGCCACCAGTTTGGGGTCTCGATGGTTCTTC.

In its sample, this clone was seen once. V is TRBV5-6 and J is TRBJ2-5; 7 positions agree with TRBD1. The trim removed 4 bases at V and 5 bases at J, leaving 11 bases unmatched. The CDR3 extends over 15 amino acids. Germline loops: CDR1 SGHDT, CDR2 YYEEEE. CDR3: CASSPGTAPRETQYF. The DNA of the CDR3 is TGTGCCAGCAGCCCTGGGACAGCCCCGCGGGAGACCCAGTACTTC.

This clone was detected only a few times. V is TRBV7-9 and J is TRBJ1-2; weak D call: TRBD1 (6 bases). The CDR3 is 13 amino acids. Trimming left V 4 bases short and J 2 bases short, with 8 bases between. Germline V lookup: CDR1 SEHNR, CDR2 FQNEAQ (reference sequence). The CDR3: CASSYTGNYGYTF. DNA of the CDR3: TGTGCCAGCAGCTACACAGGGAACTATGGCTACACCTTC. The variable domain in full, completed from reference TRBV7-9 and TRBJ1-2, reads DTGVSQNPRHKITKRGQNVTFRCDPISEHNRLYWYRQTLGQGPEFLTYFQNEAQLEKSRLLSDRFSAERPKGSFSTLEIQRTEQGDSAMYLCASSYTGNYGYTFGSGTRLTVV.

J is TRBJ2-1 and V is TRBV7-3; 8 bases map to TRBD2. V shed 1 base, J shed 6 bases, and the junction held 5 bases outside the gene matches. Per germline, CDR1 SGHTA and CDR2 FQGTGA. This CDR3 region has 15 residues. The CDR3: CASSLMGLGGNEQFF. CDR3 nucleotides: TGTGCCAGCAGCTTAATGGGACTAGGGGGCAATGAGCAGTTCTTC.

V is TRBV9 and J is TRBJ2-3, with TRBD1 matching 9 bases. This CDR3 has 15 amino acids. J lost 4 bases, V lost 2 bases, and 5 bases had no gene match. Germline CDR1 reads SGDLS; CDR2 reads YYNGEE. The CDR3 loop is CASSVWTGESDTQYF. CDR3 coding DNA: TGTGCCAGCAGCGTCTGGACAGGGGAATCAGATACGCAGTATTTT. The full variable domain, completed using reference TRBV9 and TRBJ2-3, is DSGVTQTPKHLITATGQRVTLRCSPRSGDLSVYWYQQSLDQGLQFLIQYYNGEERAKGNILERFSAQQFPDLHSELNLSSLELGDSALYFCASSVWTGESDTQYFGPGTRLTVL.

In nucleotides, the CDR3 is TGTGCCAGCAGTTTCCCAGGGGGACTGAACACTGAAGCTTTCTTT. It specifies CASSFPGGLNTEAFF. The rearrangement uses TRBV28 and TRBJ1-1, with 7 bases lining up with TRBD1. This CDR3 region has 15 residues. Germline V lookup: CDR1 MDHEN, CDR2 SYDVKM. V was clipped by 3 bases and J by 0 bases; unmatched bases: 4.

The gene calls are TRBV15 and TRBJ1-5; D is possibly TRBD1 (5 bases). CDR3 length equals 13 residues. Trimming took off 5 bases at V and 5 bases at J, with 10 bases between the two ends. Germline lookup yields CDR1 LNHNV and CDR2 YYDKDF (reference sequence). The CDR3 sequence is CATSPQGDQPQHF. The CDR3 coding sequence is TGTGCCACCAGCCCCCAAGGGGATCAGCCCCAGCATTTT.

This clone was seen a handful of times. The CDR3 spells CASSGGTNSYNSPLHF. The DNA for the CDR3 is TGCGCCAGCAGTGGGGGGACAAATTCCTATAATTCACCCCTCCACTTT. This chain connects TRBV10-1 to TRBJ1-6; perhaps TRBD1 as D (6 bases). Trimming took off 4 bases at V and 1 base at J, with 11 bases between the two ends. Looked up from germline, CDR1 is WNHNN and CDR2 is SYGVQD (reference sequence). The CDR3 contains 16 residues.

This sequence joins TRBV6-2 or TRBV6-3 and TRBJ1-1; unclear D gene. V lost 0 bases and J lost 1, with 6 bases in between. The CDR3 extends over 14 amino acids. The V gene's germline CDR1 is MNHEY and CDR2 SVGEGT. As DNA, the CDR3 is TGTGCCAGCAGTTACTCGAGGCGGAACACTGAAGCTTTCTTT. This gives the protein CASSYSRRNTEAFF.

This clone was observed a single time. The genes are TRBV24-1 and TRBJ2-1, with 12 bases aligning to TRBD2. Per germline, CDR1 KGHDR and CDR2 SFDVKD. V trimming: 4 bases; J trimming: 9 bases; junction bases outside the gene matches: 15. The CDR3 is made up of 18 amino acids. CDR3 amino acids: CATSDPQPGLAGGSEQFF. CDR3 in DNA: TGTGCCACCAGTGACCCGCAACCGGGACTAGCGGGTGGGAGTGAGCAGTTCTTC.

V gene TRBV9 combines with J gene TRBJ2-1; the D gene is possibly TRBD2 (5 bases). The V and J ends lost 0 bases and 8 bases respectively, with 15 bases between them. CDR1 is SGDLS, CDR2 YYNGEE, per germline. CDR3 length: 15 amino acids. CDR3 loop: CASSVVEGFKDEQFF. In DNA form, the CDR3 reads TGTGCCAGCAGCGTAGTCGAGGGTTTCAAGGATGAGCAGTTCTTC.

The CDR3: CASSPPDRQTFRWYGYTF. CDR3 in DNA: TGTGCCAGTAGCCCCCCCGACAGACAGACTTTCCGTTGGTATGGCTACACCTTC. This chain uses TRBV19 with TRBJ1-2; possible D gene TRBD1, 5 bases. V was trimmed by 6 bases and J by 5 bases, leaving 28 bases between them. The CDR3 sequence is 18 residues long. The germline V gene has CDR1 LNHDA and CDR2 SQIVND (reference sequence).

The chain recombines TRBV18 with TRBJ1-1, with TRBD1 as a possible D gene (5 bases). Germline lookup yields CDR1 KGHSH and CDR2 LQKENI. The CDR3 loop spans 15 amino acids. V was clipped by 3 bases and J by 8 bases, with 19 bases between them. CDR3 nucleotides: TGTGCCAGCTCACCTCGGGACCGCCTATGGGGGGAAGCTTTCTTT. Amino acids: CASSPRDRLWGEAFF.

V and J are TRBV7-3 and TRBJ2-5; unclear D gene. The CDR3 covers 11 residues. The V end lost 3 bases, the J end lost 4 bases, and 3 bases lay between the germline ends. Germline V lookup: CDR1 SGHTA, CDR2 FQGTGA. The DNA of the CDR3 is TGTGCCAGCAGCTTTGGAGAGACCCAGTACTTC. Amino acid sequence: CASSFGETQYF.

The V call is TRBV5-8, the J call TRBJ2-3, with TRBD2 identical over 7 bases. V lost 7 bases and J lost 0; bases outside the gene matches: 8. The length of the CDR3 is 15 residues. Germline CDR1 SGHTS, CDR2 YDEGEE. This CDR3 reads CASPNWEGSTDTQYF. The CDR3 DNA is TGTGCCAGCCCAAATTGGGAGGGAAGCACAGATACGCAGTATTTT.

The CDR3 DNA reads TGTGCCAGCAGCTTGTTGGGGAGTGAGCAGTTCTTC. It translates to CASSLLGSEQFF. V usage is TRBV5-4 and J usage is TRBJ2-1; possibly TRBD2 for D (5 bases). CDR3 size: 12 residues. The V gene's germline CDR1 is SGHNT and CDR2 YYREEE (reference sequence). Trimming removed 1 base from V and 9 bases from J, with 8 bases in between.

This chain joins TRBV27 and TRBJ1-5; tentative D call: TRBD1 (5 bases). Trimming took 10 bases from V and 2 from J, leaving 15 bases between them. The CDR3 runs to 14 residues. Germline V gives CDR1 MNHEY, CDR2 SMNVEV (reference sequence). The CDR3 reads CATHGGNRNQPQHF. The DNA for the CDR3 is TGTGCCACCCACGGGGGGAACCGCAATCAGCCCCAGCATTTT.

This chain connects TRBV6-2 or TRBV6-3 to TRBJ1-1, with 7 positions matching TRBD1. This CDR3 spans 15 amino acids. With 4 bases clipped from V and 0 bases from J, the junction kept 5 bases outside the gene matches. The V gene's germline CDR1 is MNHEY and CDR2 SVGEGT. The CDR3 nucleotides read TGTGCCAGCAGTTCAGCCGGGACAGTGAACACTGAAGCTTTCTTT. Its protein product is CASSSAGTVNTEAFF.

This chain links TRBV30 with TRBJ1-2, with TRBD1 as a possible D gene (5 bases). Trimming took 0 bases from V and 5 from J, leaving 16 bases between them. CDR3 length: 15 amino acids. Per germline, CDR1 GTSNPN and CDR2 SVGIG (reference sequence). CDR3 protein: CAWSVGSGLLYGYTF. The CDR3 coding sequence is TGTGCCTGGAGTGTAGGGTCAGGGCTCCTATATGGCTACACCTTC. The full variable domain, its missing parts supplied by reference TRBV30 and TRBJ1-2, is SQTIHQWPATLVQPVGSPLSLECTVEGTSNPNLYWYRQAAGRGLQLLFYSVGIGQISSEVPQNLSASRPQDRQFILSSKKLLLSDSGFYLCAWSVGSGLLYGYTFGSGTRLTVV.

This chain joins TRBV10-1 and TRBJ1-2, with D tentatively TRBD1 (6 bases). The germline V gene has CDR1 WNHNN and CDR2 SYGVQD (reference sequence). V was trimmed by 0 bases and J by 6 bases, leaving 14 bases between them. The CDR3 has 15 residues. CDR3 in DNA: TGCGCCAGCAGTGAGTCGGTCAGGGGCCAGAATGGCTACACCTTC. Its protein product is CASSESVRGQNGYTF.

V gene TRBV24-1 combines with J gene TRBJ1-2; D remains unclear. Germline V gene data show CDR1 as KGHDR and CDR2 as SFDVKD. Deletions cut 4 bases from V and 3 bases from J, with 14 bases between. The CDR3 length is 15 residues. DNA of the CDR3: TGTGCCACCAGTGACGGCGACACCTATGACTATGGCTACACCTTC. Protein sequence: CATSDGDTYDYGYTF.

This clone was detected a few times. CDR3 nucleotide sequence: TGTGCCAGCAGTAACGACAGGGTTGGCTACACCTTC. It specifies CASSNDRVGYTF. The rearrangement links TRBV6-4 to TRBJ1-2; 7 bases map to TRBD1. CDR1 and CDR2 from the germline V gene are MRHNA and SNTAGT. The CDR3 runs to 12 residues. With V trimmed by 5 bases and J by 7 bases, 4 bases remained unmatched.

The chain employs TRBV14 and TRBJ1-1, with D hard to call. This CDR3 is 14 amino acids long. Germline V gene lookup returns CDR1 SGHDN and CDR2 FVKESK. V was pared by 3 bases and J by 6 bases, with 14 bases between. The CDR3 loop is CASSQNLGGAEAFF. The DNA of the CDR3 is TGTGCCAGCAGCCAGAACTTAGGTGGGGCTGAAGCTTTCTTT.